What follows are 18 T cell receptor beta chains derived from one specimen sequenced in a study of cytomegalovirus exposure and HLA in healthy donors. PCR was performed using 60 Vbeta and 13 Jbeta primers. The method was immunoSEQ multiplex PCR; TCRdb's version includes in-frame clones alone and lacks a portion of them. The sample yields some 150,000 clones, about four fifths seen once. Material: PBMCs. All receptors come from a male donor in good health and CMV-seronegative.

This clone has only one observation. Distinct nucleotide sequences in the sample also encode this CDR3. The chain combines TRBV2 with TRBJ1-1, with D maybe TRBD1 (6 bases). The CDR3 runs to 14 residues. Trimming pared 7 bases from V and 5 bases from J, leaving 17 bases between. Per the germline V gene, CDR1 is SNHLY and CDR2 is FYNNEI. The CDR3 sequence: CASTLGTSWTEAFF. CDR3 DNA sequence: TGTGCCAGCACCCTAGGGACAAGTTGGACTGAAGCTTTCTTT.

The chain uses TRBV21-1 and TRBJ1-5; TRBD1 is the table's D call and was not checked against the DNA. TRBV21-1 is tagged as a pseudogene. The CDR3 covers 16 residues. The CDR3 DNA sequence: TGTGCCAGCAGCAAAAGACAGGTTTATAGCAATCAGCCCCAGCATTTT. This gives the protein CASSKRQVYSNQPQHF.

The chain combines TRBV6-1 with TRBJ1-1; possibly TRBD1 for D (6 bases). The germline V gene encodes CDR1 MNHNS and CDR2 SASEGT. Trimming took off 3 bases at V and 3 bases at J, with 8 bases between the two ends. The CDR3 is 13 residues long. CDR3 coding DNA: TGTGCCAGCAGTGAGGGGGCGCACACTGAAGCTTTCTTT. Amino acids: CASSEGAHTEAFF.

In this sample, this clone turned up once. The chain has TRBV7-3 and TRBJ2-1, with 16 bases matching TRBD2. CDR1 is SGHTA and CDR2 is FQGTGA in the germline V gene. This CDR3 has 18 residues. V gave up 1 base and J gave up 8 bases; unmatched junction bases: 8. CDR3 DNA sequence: TGTGCCAGCAGCTTAAGACCCGGGACTAGCGGGGGGGTGGATGAGCAGTTCTTC. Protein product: CASSLRPGTSGGVDEQFF.

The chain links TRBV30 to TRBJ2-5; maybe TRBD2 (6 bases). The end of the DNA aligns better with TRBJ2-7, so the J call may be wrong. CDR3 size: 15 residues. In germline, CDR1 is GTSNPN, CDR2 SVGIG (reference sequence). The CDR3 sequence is CAWSVLSTTRGEQYF. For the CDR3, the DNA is TGTGCCTGGAGTGTCCTTTCTACCACGCGGGGCGAGCAGTACTTC.

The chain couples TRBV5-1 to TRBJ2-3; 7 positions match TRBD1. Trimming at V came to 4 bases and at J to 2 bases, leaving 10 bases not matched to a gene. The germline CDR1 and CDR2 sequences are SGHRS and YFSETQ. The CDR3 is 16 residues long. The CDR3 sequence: CASSRGTVPPTDTQYF. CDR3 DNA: TGCGCCAGCAGCCGAGGGACAGTTCCCCCCACAGATACGCAGTATTTT.

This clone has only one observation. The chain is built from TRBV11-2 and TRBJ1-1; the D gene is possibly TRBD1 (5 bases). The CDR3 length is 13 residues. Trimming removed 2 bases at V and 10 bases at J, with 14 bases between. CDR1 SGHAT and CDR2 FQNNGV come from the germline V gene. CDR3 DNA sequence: TGTGCCAGCAGCTTAAGGCACACCCAGGGAGCTTTCTTT. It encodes CASSLRHTQGAFF.

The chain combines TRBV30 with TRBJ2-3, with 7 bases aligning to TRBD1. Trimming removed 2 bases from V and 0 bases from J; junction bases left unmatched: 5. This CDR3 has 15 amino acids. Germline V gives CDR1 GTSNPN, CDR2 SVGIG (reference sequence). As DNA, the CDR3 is TGTGCCTGGAGTTACAGGGGCGGGAGCACAGATACGCAGTATTTT. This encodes CAWSYRGGSTDTQYF. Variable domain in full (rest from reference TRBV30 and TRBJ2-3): SQTIHQWPATLVQPVGSPLSLECTVEGTSNPNLYWYRQAAGRGLQLLFYSVGIGQISSEVPQNLSASRPQDRQFILSSKKLLLSDSGFYLCAWSYRGGSTDTQYFGPGTRLTVL.

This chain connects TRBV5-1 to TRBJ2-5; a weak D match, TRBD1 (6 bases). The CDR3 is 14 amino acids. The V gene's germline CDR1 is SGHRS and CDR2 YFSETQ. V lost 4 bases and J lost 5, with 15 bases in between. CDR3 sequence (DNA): TGCGCCAGCAGCGGAGCAGGGGAGAGCGAGACCCAGTACTTC. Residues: CASSGAGESETQYF.

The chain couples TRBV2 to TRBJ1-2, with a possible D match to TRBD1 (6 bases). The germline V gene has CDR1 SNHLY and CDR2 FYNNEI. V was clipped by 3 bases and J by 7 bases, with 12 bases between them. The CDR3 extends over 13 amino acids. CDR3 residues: CASSDGGGRGYTF. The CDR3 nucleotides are TGTGCCAGCAGTGACGGCGGGGGCCGTGGCTACACCTTC.

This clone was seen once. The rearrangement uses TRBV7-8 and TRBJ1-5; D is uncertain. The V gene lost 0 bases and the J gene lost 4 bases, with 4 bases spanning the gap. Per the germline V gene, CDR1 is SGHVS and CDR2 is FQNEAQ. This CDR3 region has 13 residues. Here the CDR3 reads CASSLARNQPQHF. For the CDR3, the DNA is TGTGCCAGCAGCTTAGCCAGGAATCAGCCCCAGCATTTT.

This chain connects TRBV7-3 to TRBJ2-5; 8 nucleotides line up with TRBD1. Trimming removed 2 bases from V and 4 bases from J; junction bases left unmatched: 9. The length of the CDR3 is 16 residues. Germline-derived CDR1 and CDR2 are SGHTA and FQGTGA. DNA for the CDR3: TGTGCCAGCAGCTTATCCGGGCAGGGGGCTGGAGAGACCCAGTACTTC. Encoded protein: CASSLSGQGAGETQYF.

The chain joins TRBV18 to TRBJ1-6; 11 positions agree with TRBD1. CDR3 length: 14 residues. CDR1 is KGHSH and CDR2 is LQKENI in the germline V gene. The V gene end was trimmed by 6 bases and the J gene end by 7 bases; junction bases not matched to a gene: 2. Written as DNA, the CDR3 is TGTGCCAGCTCTCGGGACAGGGGGAATTCACCCCTCCACTTT. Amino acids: CASSRDRGNSPLHF.

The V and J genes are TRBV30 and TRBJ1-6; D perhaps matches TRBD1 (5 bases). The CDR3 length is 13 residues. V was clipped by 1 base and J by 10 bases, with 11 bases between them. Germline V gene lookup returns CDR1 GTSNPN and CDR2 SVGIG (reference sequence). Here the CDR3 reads CAWSGRVQSPLHF. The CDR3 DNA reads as TGTGCCTGGAGTGGCAGGGTACAGTCACCCCTCCACTTT.

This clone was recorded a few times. The CDR3: CANGQKANTEAFF. The DNA of the CDR3 is TGTGCCAACGGACAGAAAGCAAACACTGAAGCTTTCTTT. The rearrangement links TRBV19 to TRBJ1-1; weak D call: TRBD1 (6 bases). Trimming stripped 10 bases from V and 2 bases from J, with 14 bases between. The CDR3 runs to 13 residues. CDR1 and CDR2 from the germline V gene are LNHDA and SQIVND (reference sequence). Full variable domain (remainder filled in from reference TRBV19 and TRBJ1-1): DGGITQSPKYLFRKEGQNVTLSCEQNLNHDAMYWYRQDPGQGLRLIYYSQIVNDFQKGDIAEGYSVSREKKESFPLTVTSAQKNPTAFYLCANGQKANTEAFFGQGTRLTVV.

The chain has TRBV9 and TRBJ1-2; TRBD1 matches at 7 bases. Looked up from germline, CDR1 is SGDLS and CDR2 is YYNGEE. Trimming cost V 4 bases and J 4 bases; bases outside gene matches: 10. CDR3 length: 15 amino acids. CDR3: CASSSPDRAIYGYTF. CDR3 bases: TGTGCCAGCAGCTCTCCCGACAGGGCCATCTATGGCTACACCTTC. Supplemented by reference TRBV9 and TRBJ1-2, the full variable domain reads DSGVTQTPKHLITATGQRVTLRCSPRSGDLSVYWYQQSLDQGLQFLIQYYNGEERAKGNILERFSAQQFPDLHSELNLSSLELGDSALYFCASSSPDRAIYGYTFGSGTRLTVV.

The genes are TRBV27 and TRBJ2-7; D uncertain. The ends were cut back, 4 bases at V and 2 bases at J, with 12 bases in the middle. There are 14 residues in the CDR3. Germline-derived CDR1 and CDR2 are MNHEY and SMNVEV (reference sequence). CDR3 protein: CASSSQSEPYEQYF. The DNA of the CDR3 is TGTGCCAGCAGTTCACAGTCCGAGCCCTACGAGCAGTACTTC.

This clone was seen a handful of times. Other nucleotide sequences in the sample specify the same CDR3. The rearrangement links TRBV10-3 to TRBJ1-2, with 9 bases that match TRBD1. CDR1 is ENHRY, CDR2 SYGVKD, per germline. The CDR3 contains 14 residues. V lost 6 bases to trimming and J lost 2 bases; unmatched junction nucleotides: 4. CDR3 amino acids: CAIRGQGRNYGYTF. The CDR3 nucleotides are TGTGCCATCAGAGGACAGGGGCGGAACTATGGCTACACCTTC.